The 21 T cell receptor beta chains in this list originate from one sample, sequenced in a study of graft-versus-host responses after intestinal transplantation (dated by TCRdb to the early 2020s). Libraries were made using the immunoSEQ multiplex PCR assay. Held by TCRdb, this immuneACCESS table contains in-frame sequences only and omits some clones. Under half of the omission traces to an unresolved V gene where checked; the cause of the rest is unknown. This sample holds roughly 9,400 clones; approximately 31% were observed only once. 5.1% of the sample is in the top ten clones. The meaning of the sample's time point label: cells obtained before transplantation from donor or recipient. The sample was alloreactive CD4+ T cells from a mixed lymphocyte reaction culture, taken before intestinal transplant. Read against the paper, the sample's cell subset or site label means: CFSE-low proliferating T cells sorted from approximately six-day pre-transplant mixed lymphocyte reaction (GvH or HvG direction). Every receptor here comes from a human patient who received an intestinal transplant.

This clone was observed a few times. The chain is built from TRBV5-4 and TRBJ1-2, with 9 bases fitting TRBD1. CDR1 and CDR2 (germline): SGHNT, YYREEE (reference sequence). With V trimmed by 3 bases and J by 9 bases, 12 bases remained unmatched. The CDR3 loop spans 15 amino acids. The CDR3 region is CASSSSSTGGLRYTF. The CDR3 coding sequence is TGTGCCAGCAGCTCTAGCTCGACAGGGGGGCTGCGCTACACCTTC.

The chain recombines TRBV11-2 with TRBJ1-2, with TRBD1 matching 7 bases. V lost 1 base to trimming and J lost 7 bases; unmatched junction nucleotides: 9. The CDR3 runs to 15 residues. The V gene's germline CDR1 is SGHAT and CDR2 FQNNGV. CDR3 sequence (DNA): TGTGCCAGCAGCTTAGTGGCGCAGGGGGATCGTGGCTACACCTTC. Its protein product is CASSLVAQGDRGYTF.

This clone was detected once. V and J are TRBV28 and TRBJ2-7; 7 positions agree with TRBD2. The CDR3 extends over 14 amino acids. V shed 6 bases and J 2 bases; nucleotides not matched to a gene: 7. Per the germline V gene, CDR1 is MDHEN and CDR2 is SYDVKM. The CDR3 here is CASSSTSAAYEQYF. CDR3 coding DNA: TGTGCCAGCAGCTCCACTAGCGCCGCCTACGAGCAGTACTTC.

This chain connects TRBV18 to TRBJ1-5; 7 positions agree with TRBD1. Unmatched junction bases numbered 4, after V lost 6 bases and J lost 5 bases. Germline loops: CDR1 KGHSH, CDR2 LQKENI. The CDR3 sequence is 13 residues long. The CDR3 spells CASSETGYQPQHF. The DNA for the CDR3 is TGTGCCAGCTCGGAGACAGGGTATCAGCCCCAGCATTTT.

By share of the sample, this clone is medium-sized (0.01 to 0.1%). The chain has TRBV18 and TRBJ2-1; 10 nucleotides agree with TRBD2. Germline CDR1 reads KGHSH; CDR2 reads LQKENI. CDR3 size: 17 residues. V lost 0 bases and J lost 6; bases outside the gene matches: 8. The DNA of the CDR3 is TGTGCCAGCTCACCACCGGGGTCTAGCGGGAGTCGCAATGAGCAGTTCTTC. Protein sequence: CASSPPGSSGSRNEQFF.

The V gene is TRBV30, the J gene TRBJ1-4; D not certain. Trimming stripped 0 bases from V and 10 bases from J, with 12 bases between. The germline V gene encodes CDR1 GTSNPN and CDR2 SVGIG (reference sequence). The length of the CDR3 is 13 residues. This CDR3 reads CAWSVASDGKLFF. CDR3 in DNA: TGTGCCTGGAGTGTGGCCAGCGATGGAAAACTGTTTTTT.

The chain couples TRBV18 to TRBJ2-1, with D perhaps TRBD1 (5 bases). The length of the CDR3 is 17 residues. V was pared by 0 bases and J by 5 bases, with 17 bases between. Germline CDR1 KGHSH, CDR2 LQKENI. CDR3 bases: TGTGCCAGCTCACCACCGAAGGGGAACGGGCGTCACAATGAGCAGTTCTTC. Its translation is CASSPPKGNGRHNEQFF.

The chain is built from TRBV4-1 and TRBJ1-2; TRBD1 aligns across 8 bases. This CDR3 has 13 residues. Trimming removed 6 bases from V and 4 bases from J; junction bases left unmatched: 4. The V gene's germline CDR1 is MGHRA and CDR2 YSYEKL. The CDR3 region has the DNA TGCGCCAGCAGATCCACAGGGGGCTATGGCTACACCTTC. This sequence encodes CASRSTGGYGYTF.

V usage is TRBV6-6 and J usage is TRBJ1-2; 8 bases fit TRBD1. The ends lost 6 bases at V and 5 bases at J; junction bases unmatched: 5. The length of the CDR3 is 13 residues. The germline CDR1 and CDR2 sequences are MNHNY and SVGAGI (reference sequence). The DNA of the CDR3 is TGTGCCAGCAGGCCCACAGGGGGGTATGGCTACACCTTC. Its translation is CASRPTGGYGYTF.

This clone was seen more than once but under ten times. This rearrangement joins TRBV19 to TRBJ1-1; D is ambiguous. V lost 10 bases and J lost 7, with 13 bases in between. Germline V gene sequence: CDR1 LNHDA, CDR2 SQIVND (reference sequence). The CDR3 totals 11 residues. CDR3 DNA sequence: TGTGCCACTCAAGGGAGGCTTGAAGCTTTCTTT. It specifies CATQGRLEAFF.

The CDR3 reads CASRWTSGGVGTQYF. CDR3 coding DNA: TGTGCCAGCCGCTGGACTAGCGGGGGTGTTGGGACCCAGTACTTC. This chain connects TRBV6-6 to TRBJ2-5, with 13 bases identical to TRBD2. Per germline, CDR1 MNHNY and CDR2 SVGAGI (reference sequence). The CDR3 totals 15 residues. With V trimmed by 8 bases and J by 7 bases, 10 bases remained unmatched.

This clone is judged large. The chain combines TRBV4-2 with TRBJ2-5, with D perhaps matching TRBD2 (5 bases). Germline assignment: CDR1 LGHNA and CDR2 YNFKEQ. This CDR3 is built from 15 residues. V dropped 2 bases and J dropped 5 bases, with 15 bases sitting between them. Written as DNA, the CDR3 is TGTGCCAGCAGCCAAAGTGCCGGGTGGAGGGAGACCCAGTACTTC. Translating gives CASSQSAGWRETQYF.

The sample holds a few counts of this clone. The CDR3 spells CASSGMTQGTFDNSPLHF. CDR3 coding DNA: TGTGCCAGCAGCGGAATGACACAGGGAACCTTTGATAATTCACCCCTCCACTTT. The chain couples TRBV5-6 to TRBJ1-6; possible D gene TRBD1, 6 bases. The CDR3 loop spans 18 amino acids. Germline V gene data show CDR1 as SGHDT and CDR2 as YYEEEE. Trimming took 4 bases from V and 5 from J, leaving 22 bases between them. Full variable domain (remainder filled in from reference TRBV5-6 and TRBJ1-6): DAGVTQSPTHLIKTRGQQVTLRCSPKSGHDTVSWYQQALGQGPQFIFQYYEEEERQRGNFPDRFSGHQFPNYSSELNVNALLLGDSALYLCASSGMTQGTFDNSPLHFGNGTRLTVT.

This chain links TRBV29-1 with TRBJ2-5; tentatively, D is TRBD1 (6 bases). The CDR3 is 13 amino acids. Germline lookup yields CDR1 SQVTM and CDR2 ANQGSEA. Trimming removed 5 bases from V and 1 base from J, with 11 bases in between. The CDR3 DNA reads as TGCAGCGTTTCGGGACACCTCCAAGAGACCCAGTACTTC. It specifies CSVSGHLQETQYF.

This rearrangement joins TRBV19 to TRBJ1-4; 7 bases align to TRBD1. The V segment lost 3 bases and the J segment 0 bases; nucleotides outside the gene matches: 4. The CDR3 consists of 16 residues. Germline lookup yields CDR1 LNHDA and CDR2 SQIVND (reference sequence). CDR3: CASSIGDRPTNEKLFF. The CDR3 bases are TGTGCCAGTAGTATTGGGGACAGACCAACTAATGAAAAACTGTTTTTT.

This clone was counted once. The chain combines TRBV2 with TRBJ1-2; 8 bases align to TRBD1. J gave up 4 bases and V 5 bases, and 9 bases lay outside the gene matches. Germline-derived CDR1 and CDR2 are SNHLY and FYNNEI. The CDR3 runs to 15 residues. As DNA, the CDR3 is TGTGCCAGCAGTCCGGACAGGGCCAAGGGCTATGGCTACACCTTC. Translation gives CASSPDRAKGYGYTF.

This clone appeared a few times. This rearrangement joins TRBV7-2 to TRBJ2-7, with TRBD1 matching 7 bases. The CDR3 is made up of 15 amino acids. CDR1 and CDR2 (germline): SGHTA, FQGNSA. The trim removed 2 bases at V and 4 bases at J, leaving 8 bases unmatched. CDR3 region: CASSLMSGGGYEQYF. In nucleotides, the CDR3 is TGTGCCAGCAGCTTAATGTCAGGGGGTGGGTACGAGCAGTACTTC.

This chain connects TRBV6-5 to TRBJ2-7; 7 nucleotides align to TRBD1. The V gene end was trimmed by 6 bases and the J gene end by 3 bases; junction bases not matched to a gene: 8. The CDR3 runs 14 residues. Germline CDR1 is MNHEY and CDR2 is SVGAGI. The CDR3: CASRLRGRLYEQYF. For the CDR3, the DNA is TGTGCCAGCAGATTAAGGGGGCGCCTCTACGAGCAGTACTTC.

This clone was recorded only once. In DNA, the CDR3 is TGTGCCAGCGCAGACAGGGGGCCGGGCGGCTACACCTTC. Translated, it gives CASADRGPGGYTF. This sequence joins TRBV28 and TRBJ1-2; 10 bases agree with TRBD1. The V gene end was trimmed by 8 bases and the J gene end by 8 bases; junction bases not matched to a gene: 8. The CDR3 extends over 13 amino acids. Germline lookup yields CDR1 MDHEN and CDR2 SYDVKM.

This clone was counted only a few times. A far more abundant clone sits one base away, making this likely a read error. The chain carries TRBV5-6 and TRBJ2-1; D is possibly TRBD1 (5 bases). The CDR3 has 13 amino acids. Germline CDR1 and CDR2: SGHDT and YYEEEE. Trimming stripped 0 bases from V and 10 bases from J, with 11 bases between. The chain's CDR3 is CASSLGTTAEQFF. The CDR3 DNA is TGTGCCAGCAGCTTGGGGACGACAGCCGAGCAGTTCTTC. The full variable domain, rest sourced from reference TRBV5-6 and TRBJ2-1, is DAGVTQSPTHLIKTRGQQVTLRCSPKSGHDTVSWYQQALGQGPQFIFQYYEEEERQRGNFPDRFSGHQFPNYSSELNVNALLLGDSALYLCASSLGTTAEQFFGPGTRLTVL.

This clone was counted between two and nine times. The J gene is TRBJ1-5, the V gene TRBV6-5; TRBD1 matches at 12 bases. CDR3 length: 15 amino acids. Germline V CDR1 and CDR2: MNHEY, SVGAGI. J was trimmed by 6 bases and V by 6 bases; bases with no gene match: 6. The chain's CDR3 is CASRSGTGGPQPQHF. CDR3 in DNA: TGTGCCAGCAGGTCCGGGACAGGGGGCCCTCAGCCCCAGCATTTT.